This entry lists 4 T cell receptor beta chains sequenced from one sample in a study of cytomegalovirus exposure and HLA in healthy donors. In the PCR, 60 Vbeta and 13 Jbeta primers were used. The protocol was immunoSEQ multiplex PCR, while the TCRdb copy is restricted to in-frame clones and leaves out a portion. The repertoire consists of 90,000 to 100,000 clones, with 76% occurring once and the leading ten covering under 20%. The sample taken for sequencing was PBMCs. All receptors come from an older woman in good health and CMV-seropositive.

The sample holds many counts of this clone. The chain recombines TRBV7-9 with TRBJ2-7; D perhaps matches TRBD1 (6 bases). The CDR3 contains 13 residues. The germline V and J ends were trimmed by 6 bases and 7 bases, with 16 bases remaining between them. Germline-derived CDR1 and CDR2 are SEHNR and FQNEAQ (reference sequence). The CDR3 region is CASSSRDIEEQYF. The CDR3 nucleotides are TGTGCCAGCAGTTCCCGGGACATCGAGGAGCAGTACTTC. Based on the CDR3 plus reference TRBV7-9 and TRBJ2-7, the full variable domain is DTGVSQNPRHKITKRGQNVTFRCDPISEHNRLYWYRQTLGQGPEFLTYFQNEAQLEKSRLLSDRFSAERPKGSFSTLEIQRTEQGDSAMYLCASSSRDIEEQYFGPGTRLTVT.

CDR3 region: CASRRTGSDYEQYF. CDR3 coding DNA: TGTGCCAGCAGGAGGACAGGGTCGGACTACGAGCAGTACTTC. The chain has TRBV6-6 and TRBJ2-7, with TRBD1 identical over 8 bases. The CDR3 covers 14 residues. Germline loops: CDR1 MNHNY, CDR2 SVGAGI (reference sequence). The trim removed 6 bases at V and 3 bases at J, leaving 7 bases unmatched.

The V and J genes are TRBV27 and TRBJ1-1; 7 bases are shared with TRBD1. Germline V CDR1 and CDR2: MNHEY, SMNVEV (reference sequence). There are 14 residues in the CDR3. The V gene end was trimmed by 0 bases and the J gene end by 5 bases; junction bases not matched to a gene: 3. CDR3 nucleotides: TGTGCCAGCAGTTTATCGACAGGGAGGACTGAAGCTTTCTTT. Translation gives CASSLSTGRTEAFF.

J is TRBJ2-2 and V is TRBV2; possibly TRBD1 for D (6 bases). This CDR3 has 15 residues. Trimming left V 6 bases short and J 0 bases short, with 11 bases between. The germline V gene has CDR1 SNHLY and CDR2 FYNNEI. In DNA, the CDR3 is TGTGCCAGCAGGCCCGGGACATCGAACACCGGGGAGCTGTTTTTT. It encodes CASRPGTSNTGELFF.